This TCR beta chain was found in a study of post-analysis software for immune sequencing data. Findings of the study overall: Strong co-clustering by F measure was evident for samples that had been prepared in the same batch. There was significantly lower normalized Chao1 diversity in multiple sclerosis patients than in controls. Patients used about 5 TRBV segments, including TRBV5-6, TRBV5-1 and TRBV20-1, more often than controls.

The TCR beta cDNA libraries carried unique molecular identifiers. Each batch of 1 to 10 million T cells produced 490,000 or so cDNA molecules. Each CDR3 protein is one row after TCRdb ran MiXCR on the PCR reads. This table has 650,000 to 850,000 distinct CDR3 sequences, approximately 50% appearing once. This clonotype came up a few times. Its antigen is not identified. The V and J ends lost 2 bases and 0 bases respectively, with 7 bases between them. The CDR3 runs 14 residues. The chain recombines TRBV12-3 or TRBV12-4 with TRBJ1-2; tentatively, D is TRBD1 (5 bases). Input material: blood. This clonotype originated in a girl aged 10 to 17 with multiple sclerosis. CDR3 nucleotides: TGTGCCAGCAGTTTATCGGGACCTAACTATGGCTACACCTTC. This encodes CASSLSGPNYGYTF.